These 24 T cell receptor beta chains originate from one sample sequenced in a study of metastatic and nonmetastatic thyroid tumors. No patient received treatment before thyroid surgery. From the PCR reads, TCRdb re-called clones with MiXCR. Of 11,000 to 15,000 clones in the sample, about an eighth were seen once. Material: blood. The receptors were gathered from a female donor with papillary thyroid cancer or a benign thyroid nodule (not recorded which). Some clones in this sample may be carry-over from other donors' samples.

This clone came up many times. The chain is built from TRBV18 and TRBJ2-3; D may be TRBD1 or TRBD2 (5 bases each). Germline values: CDR1 KGHSH, CDR2 LQKENI. The CDR3 has 13 residues. The V end was cut by 3 bases, the J end by 4 bases, with 8 bases between. The CDR3, as DNA: TGTGCCAGCTCACCGCTGGGACCAGATACGCAGTATTTT. Translated: CASSPLGPDTQYF.

Points on this clone: A read error may produce the germline difference seen at one junction end. The V gene is TRBV6-1, the J gene TRBJ2-2; D perhaps matches TRBD2 (5 bases). The length of the CDR3 is 13 residues. CDR1 and CDR2 from the germline V gene are MNHNS and SASEGT. The CDR3 sequence: CASSDTDTWELFF. Here the CDR3 DNA reads TGTGCCAGCAGTGATACAGACACCTGGGAGTTGTTTTTT.

This clone was seen ten or more times. V is TRBV27 and J is TRBJ2-5, with TRBD1 matching 7 bases. CDR3 size: 16 residues. J was trimmed by 5 bases and V by 3 bases; bases with no gene match: 12. Germline CDR1 reads MNHEY; CDR2 reads SMNVEV (reference sequence). CDR3 region: CASSLGVDRSSETQYF. The CDR3 DNA is TGTGCCAGCAGTTTGGGGGTGGACAGGTCCTCGGAGACCCAGTACTTC.

This clone ranks as medium-sized (0.01 to 0.1%). The chain is built from TRBV6-1 and TRBJ1-6; D is uncertain. In germline, CDR1 is MNHNS, CDR2 SASEGT. Deletions cut 4 bases from V and 6 bases from J, with 13 bases between. The length of the CDR3 is 15 residues. DNA of the CDR3: TGTGCCAGCAGTGGAATATCAAGCGCTAATTCACCCCTCCACTTT. It specifies CASSGISSANSPLHF.

As concerns this clone: One end of the junction fails to match germline, which may point to a read error. The CDR3 loop reads CVSSFRADSPLHF. The CDR3 DNA sequence: TGTGTCAGCAGCTTCCGGGCAGATTCACCCCTCCACTTT. V usage is TRBV14 and J usage is TRBJ1-6; D is unresolved. The CDR3 is 13 residues long. The germline CDR1 and CDR2 sequences are SGHDN and FVKESK.

CDR3 residues: CATSKERGTTDTQYF. The CDR3 nucleotides read TGTGCCACCAGCAAAGAGAGGGGAACCACAGATACGCAGTATTTT. V is TRBV24-1 and J is TRBJ2-3, with D perhaps assigned TRBD1 or TRBD2 (5 bases each). The germline V and J ends were trimmed by 7 bases and 2 bases, with 15 bases remaining between them. Germline CDR1 is KGHDR and CDR2 is SFDVKD. The CDR3 consists of 15 residues.

By frequency in the sample, this clone is large. The rearrangement joins TRBV6-1 to TRBJ1-2; TRBD1 matches at 8 bases. Trimming cost V 3 bases and J 7 bases; bases outside gene matches: 13. This CDR3 has 16 residues. CDR1 and CDR2 from the germline V gene are MNHNS and SASEGT. The CDR3 DNA reads as TGTGCCAGCAGTGACGGTCCGGACAGGGTAGCGAGTGGCTACACCTTC. Translated: CASSDGPDRVASGYTF.

This clone counts as medium-sized. CDR3 region: CASSAQTSGVYEQYF. In nucleotides, the CDR3 is TGTGCCAGCAGTGCTCAAACTAGCGGGGTATACGAGCAGTACTTC. This chain joins TRBV2 and TRBJ2-7; TRBD2 aligns across 10 bases. The CDR3 loop spans 15 amino acids. CDR1 is SNHLY, CDR2 FYNNEI, per germline. The trim removed 4 bases at V and 4 bases at J, leaving 7 bases unmatched.

This clone was observed a handful of times. One base away lies a much larger clone, so this may be a sequencing read error. The sample has other DNA sequences that encode this CDR3 too. The rearrangement uses TRBV5-1 and TRBJ2-5, with TRBD2 as a possible D gene (6 bases). Germline lookup yields CDR1 SGHRS and CDR2 YFSETQ. The V end was cut by 2 bases, the J end by 5 bases, with 13 bases between. There are 14 residues in the CDR3. CDR3 DNA sequence: TGCGCCAGCAGCTTTCAAGCGGGTCAGGAGACCCAGTACTTC. Amino acid sequence: CASSFQAGQETQYF.

By share, this clone ranks as medium-sized. This CDR3 is CSATVRDREWSYEQYF. The CDR3 DNA reads TGCAGTGCTACGGTCCGGGACAGGGAATGGTCCTACGAGCAGTACTTC. The chain couples TRBV20-1 to TRBJ2-7; 9 bases align to TRBD1. The CDR3 length is 16 residues. The V segment lost 4 bases and the J segment 1 base; nucleotides outside the gene matches: 11. Germline CDR1 DFQATT, CDR2 SNEGSKA (reference sequence).

This clone came up many times. Being one base from a much bigger clone, this may be a read error. The genes are TRBV4-1 and TRBJ2-2, with a possible D match to TRBD2 (6 bases). The length of the CDR3 is 16 residues. Germline assignment: CDR1 MGHRA and CDR2 YSYEKL. Trimming cost V 1 base and J 0 bases, with 9 bases left between them. The CDR3 protein is CASSQASEANTGELFF. In nucleotides, the CDR3 is TGCGCCAGCAGCCAAGCTAGCGAAGCGAACACCGGGGAGCTGTTTTTT.

By sample fraction, this clone is medium-sized. V usage is TRBV12-3 or TRBV12-4 and J usage is TRBJ2-5; weak D call: TRBD1 (5 bases). CDR3 size: 14 residues. V dropped 6 bases and J dropped 2 bases, with 13 bases sitting between them. DNA for the CDR3: TGTGCCAGCAGCTTACAGGAGACGCAAGAGACCCAGTACTTC. Protein sequence: CASSLQETQETQYF.

This clone is termed medium-sized (0.01 to 0.1%). This sequence joins TRBV28 and TRBJ2-1, with D perhaps matching TRBD1 or TRBD2 (5 bases each). CDR1 MDHEN and CDR2 SYDVKM come from the germline V gene. The V gene lost 5 bases and the J gene lost 6 bases, with 20 bases spanning the gap. The CDR3 consists of 16 residues. The CDR3 coding sequence is TGTGCCAGCAGTCCCTGGACAACCTCGAGGGGCAATGAGCAGTTCTTC. Translation gives CASSPWTTSRGNEQFF.

The chain combines TRBV5-1 with TRBJ2-7; a weak D match, TRBD2 (5 bases). The V and J ends lost 6 bases and 6 bases respectively, with 19 bases between them. The CDR3 totals 14 residues. Germline values: CDR1 SGHRS, CDR2 YFSETQ. The CDR3 is CASIYSGFSSEQYF. The CDR3 DNA is TGCGCCAGCATCTACTCGGGGTTTAGTTCCGAGCAGTACTTC.

This clone was detected only a few times. This rearrangement joins TRBV6-5 to TRBJ1-2; D gene ambiguous. Germline assignment: CDR1 MNHEY and CDR2 SVGAGI. V shed 0 bases and J shed 1 base, with 15 bases lying between them. The CDR3 sequence is 17 residues long. The CDR3 DNA follows: TGTGCCAGCAGTTACTCCTCGTGGGGAGTACTTAACTATGGCTACACCTTC. Translating gives CASSYSSWGVLNYGYTF.

V gene TRBV6-5 combines with J gene TRBJ2-5, with a possible D match to TRBD1 (7 bases). The ends were cut back, 5 bases at V and 4 bases at J, with 17 bases in the middle. This CDR3 comprises 15 residues. Germline loops: CDR1 MNHEY, CDR2 SVGAGI. The CDR3 DNA follows: TGTGCCAGCAGTAACAGGGGTGGGGGAGGAGAGACCCAGTACTTC. Protein sequence: CASSNRGGGGETQYF.

A remark on this clone: A much larger clonotype is one base distant, so this may be a read error. The V and J genes are TRBV29-1 and TRBJ1-1, with TRBD1 identical over 7 bases. CDR1 is SQVTM, CDR2 ANQGSEA, per germline. This CDR3 comprises 12 residues. The junction had 7 bases not matched to a gene; V was cut back by 8 bases and J by 4 bases. CDR3 DNA sequence: TGCAGCTCCACAGGGGTGGCCACTGAAGCTTTCTTT. Residues: CSSTGVATEAFF.

The chain uses TRBV11-2 and TRBJ2-1; D is possibly TRBD1 (6 bases). Trimming removed 7 bases at V and 7 bases at J, with 17 bases between. Germline V gene sequence: CDR1 SGHAT, CDR2 FQNNGV. The CDR3 has 14 amino acids. The CDR3 DNA follows: TGTGCCAGCAACACACTCGACAGGCCGAATGAGCAGTTCTTC. Protein: CASNTLDRPNEQFF. The whole variable domain, filled in from reference TRBV11-2 and TRBJ2-1, reads EAGVAQSPRYKIIEKRQSVAFWCNPISGHATLYWYQQILGQGPKLLIQFQNNGVVDDSQLPKDRFSAERLKGVDSTLKIQPAKLEDSAVYLCASNTLDRPNEQFFGPGTRLTVL.

This clone was counted many times. This sequence joins TRBV27 and TRBJ1-1; perhaps TRBD1 as D (5 bases). CDR3 size: 14 residues. Trimming stripped 4 bases from V and 8 bases from J, with 17 bases between. Looked up from germline, CDR1 is MNHEY and CDR2 is SMNVEV (reference sequence). DNA for the CDR3: TGTGCCAGCAGTTCGTTAGCAGGACACCAAGAAGCTTTCTTT. Translation: CASSSLAGHQEAFF.

Ten or more counts support this clone. This chain joins TRBV11-2 and TRBJ2-3; 10 nucleotides agree with TRBD2. The CDR3 is 17 amino acids. After removal of 2 bases from V and 1 base from J, the junction contained 6 bases not matched to a gene. The germline gives CDR1 SGHAT, CDR2 FQNNGV. The CDR3 sequence is CASSLHIAGGGTDTQYF. DNA for the CDR3: TGTGCCAGCAGCTTACACATAGCGGGGGGAGGCACAGATACGCAGTATTTT.

This clone was detected a few times. The junction shows a germline mismatch at one end, possibly a read error. The gene calls are TRBV2 and TRBJ1-6; TRBD1 agrees at 7 bases. From germline, CDR1 is SNHLY and CDR2 FYNNEI. CDR3 length: 15 residues. CDR3 in amino acids: CASKGANTYNSPLHF. The CDR3 bases are TGTGCCAGCAAGGGGGCCAACACCTATAATTCGCCCCTCCACTTT.

This clone has ten or more counts. The rearrangement links TRBV5-1 to TRBJ2-1; TRBD2 is a possible D gene (6 bases). Trimming left V 0 bases short and J 6 bases short, with 13 bases between. The germline V gene has CDR1 SGHRS and CDR2 YFSETQ. The CDR3 length is 15 residues. The CDR3 bases are TGCGCCAGCAGCTTGGGAGCTAGCGCACGCAATGAGCAGTTCTTC. This codes for CASSLGASARNEQFF.

This clone was detected ten times or more. The rearrangement joins TRBV2 to TRBJ2-2; TRBD1 matches 9 bases. The CDR3 is made up of 17 amino acids. From germline, CDR1 is SNHLY and CDR2 FYNNEI. V gave up 4 bases and J gave up 1 base; unmatched junction bases: 7. The CDR3 loop reads CASSANMGQGNTGELFF. The CDR3 bases are TGTGCCAGCAGTGCAAACATGGGACAGGGGAACACCGGGGAGCTGTTTTTT.

This clone showed up just a few times. The DNA for the CDR3 is TGTGCCAGCAGTGAGTGGGCCTTAGAGCAGTACTTC. This gives the protein CASSEWALEQYF. The J gene is TRBJ2-7, the V gene TRBV2, with no clear D. Per germline, CDR1 SNHLY and CDR2 FYNNEI. The germline V and J ends were trimmed by 3 bases and 7 bases, with 10 bases remaining between them. This CDR3 has 12 residues.